These 20 T cell receptor beta chains share one sample of origin, sequenced in a study of blood T cell repertoires in COVID-19. Sequencing used immunoSEQ multiplex PCR; TCRdb keeps in-frame clones, though not all of them. The data hold approximately 110,000 clones, with 69% observed a single time. Sequencing input: peripheral blood. The receptors here all came from a man at least 80 years old with acute or convalescent COVID-19.

The chain recombines TRBV5-1 with TRBJ2-3; 8 bases fit TRBD2. With V trimmed by 1 base and J by 1 base, 2 bases remained unmatched. Germline V gene sequence: CDR1 SGHRS, CDR2 YFSETQ. CDR3 length: 15 residues. The CDR3 nucleotides read TGCGCCAGCAGCTTGAGAGCGGGAGGCACAGATACGCAGTATTTT. Residues: CASSLRAGGTDTQYF.

The rearrangement joins TRBV5-4 to TRBJ2-2, with D possibly being TRBD1 (6 bases). Germline CDR1 and CDR2: SGHNT and YYREEE (reference sequence). The CDR3 loop spans 15 amino acids. The V end lost 4 bases, the J end lost 5 bases, and 15 bases lay between the germline ends. The CDR3 reads CASSLGQVRTGELFF. CDR3 bases: TGTGCCAGCAGCCTGGGACAAGTGCGAACCGGGGAGCTGTTTTTT.

This rearrangement joins TRBV7-6 to TRBJ2-5; TRBD1 is a possible D gene (5 bases). From germline, CDR1 is SGHVS and CDR2 FNYEAQ. This CDR3 comprises 16 residues. V lost 1 base and J lost 5, with 17 bases in between. The CDR3: CASSLDILGGAETQYF. For the CDR3, the DNA is TGTGCCAGCAGCTTAGACATTTTGGGTGGGGCGGAGACCCAGTACTTC. Complete variable domain (other parts from reference TRBV7-6 and TRBJ2-5): GAGVSQSPRYKVTKRGQDVALRCDPISGHVSLYWYRQALGQGPEFLTYFNYEAQQDKSGLPNDRFSAERPEGSISTLTIQRTEQRDSAMYRCASSLDILGGAETQYFGPGTRLLVL.

The rearrangement joins TRBV28 to TRBJ2-1; D is unresolved. The CDR3 spans 10 residues. Germline values: CDR1 MDHEN, CDR2 SYDVKM. Trimming took 8 bases from V and 7 from J, leaving 6 bases between them. The CDR3: CASGPNEQFF. The DNA of the CDR3 is TGTGCCAGCGGCCCTAATGAGCAGTTCTTC.

This clone came up a few times. The rearrangement joins TRBV14 to TRBJ1-6, with D possibly TRBD1 on 5 matching bases. This CDR3 has 15 amino acids. The V gene lost 4 bases and the J gene lost 7 bases, with 14 bases spanning the gap. Germline values: CDR1 SGHDN, CDR2 FVKESK. The CDR3 coding sequence is TGTGCCAGCAGCCGGGAGGGGCTGGGGAATTCACCCCTCCACTTT. Translating it yields CASSREGLGNSPLHF.

The CDR3 reads CASSLEGAPYNEQFF. The DNA for the CDR3 is TGTGCCAGCAGCTTAGAAGGGGCCCCCTACAATGAGCAGTTCTTC. This chain uses TRBV11-2 with TRBJ2-1; D is perhaps TRBD1 (5 bases). V lost 0 bases to trimming and J lost 2 bases, with 8 bases between them. The CDR3 has 15 amino acids. Germline CDR1 and CDR2: SGHAT and FQNNGV.

The J gene is TRBJ2-1, the V gene TRBV7-9; 9 nucleotides agree with TRBD1. V was clipped by 5 bases and J by 5 bases; unmatched bases: 7. From germline, CDR1 is SEHNR and CDR2 FQNEAQ (reference sequence). CDR3 length: 15 amino acids. CDR3 nucleotide sequence: TGTGCCAGCAGCCAACAGGGGGCGAAGAACAATGAGCAGTTCTTC. The encoded protein is CASSQQGAKNNEQFF.

V usage is TRBV4-1 and J usage is TRBJ1-4; D perhaps matches TRBD1 (5 bases). CDR3 length: 15 amino acids. Germline loops: CDR1 MGHRA, CDR2 YSYEKL. Deletions cut 1 base from V and 8 bases from J, with 14 bases between. CDR3 amino acids: CASSQAPKAGEKLFF. As DNA, the CDR3 is TGCGCCAGCAGCCAAGCACCCAAAGCAGGGGAAAAACTGTTTTTT.

The J gene is TRBJ2-3, the V gene TRBV5-5; D perhaps matches TRBD2 (5 bases). The germline V and J ends were trimmed by 5 bases and 0 bases, with 13 bases remaining between them. CDR3 size: 15 residues. In germline, CDR1 is SGHKS, CDR2 YYEKEE (reference sequence). The CDR3: CASRPREGSTDTQYF. CDR3 nucleotide sequence: TGTGCCAGCAGACCCCGGGAAGGGAGCACAGATACGCAGTATTTT.

This clone was counted a few times. This chain connects TRBV18 to TRBJ1-3; unclear D gene. The CDR3 loop spans 13 amino acids. V was shortened by 8 bases and J by 0 bases, with 8 bases between the two germline ends. Germline values: CDR1 KGHSH, CDR2 LQKENI. CDR3 DNA sequence: TGTGCCAGCCGGGTGATCTCTGGAAACACCATATATTTT. It is translated as CASRVISGNTIYF.

The gene calls are TRBV12-3 or TRBV12-4 and TRBJ2-1; tentative D call: TRBD1 (6 bases). This CDR3 has 12 residues. Trimming removed 7 bases at V and 9 bases at J, with 13 bases between. CDR3 amino acids: CASTSRGIEQFF. The CDR3 nucleotides are TGTGCCAGCACCTCTAGGGGGATTGAGCAGTTCTTC.

The V gene is TRBV11-2, the J gene TRBJ2-3; weak D call: TRBD2 (6 bases). The germline V and J ends were trimmed by 1 base and 3 bases, with 8 bases remaining between them. The CDR3 has 14 residues. CDR1 and CDR2 from the germline V gene are SGHAT and FQNNGV. The CDR3 DNA follows: TGTGCCAGCAGCTTAGCACTAGCAACAGATACGCAGTATTTT. It codes for CASSLALATDTQYF.

The chain links TRBV28 to TRBJ1-5; unclear D gene. Trimming shortened V by 6 bases and J by 5 bases, and 23 bases separated the two germline ends. The CDR3 spans 17 residues. Germline assignment: CDR1 MDHEN and CDR2 SYDVKM. This chain's CDR3 is CASSPPERAVGYQPQHF. CDR3 DNA sequence: TGTGCCAGCAGCCCCCCCGAGCGGGCAGTGGGGTATCAGCCCCAGCATTTT.

This clone was observed a handful of times. The gene calls are TRBV5-1 and TRBJ2-7, with 9 bases lining up with TRBD2. CDR3 size: 13 residues. Unmatched junction bases numbered 5, after V lost 4 bases and J lost 6 bases. The V gene's germline CDR1 is SGHRS and CDR2 YFSETQ. The CDR3 spells CASSTTSGSEQYF. CDR3 nucleotide sequence: TGCGCCAGCAGCACCACTAGCGGGTCCGAGCAGTACTTC. Filled out from reference TRBV5-1 and TRBJ2-7, the complete variable domain reads KAGVTQTPRYLIKTRGQQVTLSCSPISGHRSVSWYQQTPGQGLQFLFEYFSETQRNKGNFPGRFSGRQFSNSRSEMNVSTLELGDSALYLCASSTTSGSEQYFGPGTRLTVT.

The chain combines TRBV11-3 with TRBJ2-1, with D perhaps matching TRBD1 (5 bases). V gave up 6 bases and J gave up 8 bases, with 11 bases separating them. Germline V CDR1 and CDR2: SGHNT, YENEEA. The CDR3 runs to 12 residues. CDR3 amino acids: CASSPGFDEQFF. CDR3 bases: TGTGCCAGCAGTCCAGGGTTCGATGAGCAGTTCTTC.

The rearrangement links TRBV30 to TRBJ1-1; TRBD1 matches 7 bases. V dropped 3 bases and J dropped 3; count of bases not matched to a gene: 4. The germline V gene has CDR1 GTSNPN and CDR2 SVGIG (reference sequence). This CDR3 has 13 amino acids. In nucleotides, the CDR3 is TGTGCCTGGAGAGACAGGGCGTACACTGAAGCTTTCTTT. It specifies CAWRDRAYTEAFF.

The chain links TRBV28 to TRBJ1-3, with a possible D match to TRBD1 (5 bases). This CDR3 is 16 amino acids long. V was clipped by 8 bases and J by 3 bases, with 20 bases between them. Germline V gene lookup returns CDR1 MDHEN and CDR2 SYDVKM. The CDR3 spells CASAGGGRGIGNTIYF. CDR3 DNA: TGTGCCAGCGCTGGGGGAGGGCGGGGAATTGGAAACACCATATATTTT.

This rearrangement joins TRBV19 to TRBJ1-2, with TRBD1 identical over 7 bases. Germline CDR1 is LNHDA and CDR2 is SQIVND (reference sequence). This CDR3 has 13 amino acids. J gave up 6 bases and V 8 bases, and 9 bases lay outside the gene matches. The DNA for the CDR3 is TGTGCCAGTTCGACAGGGTGGTTAGATGGCTACACCTTC. Residues: CASSTGWLDGYTF.

The chain is built from TRBV19 and TRBJ2-2, with D perhaps TRBD2 (6 bases). Trimming cost V 3 bases and J 0 bases, with 14 bases left between them. The CDR3 totals 17 residues. Germline CDR1 LNHDA, CDR2 SQIVND (reference sequence). The CDR3 region is CASSMPSSVANTGELFF. In DNA, the CDR3 is TGTGCCAGTAGTATGCCCTCTAGCGTGGCGAACACCGGGGAGCTGTTTTTT.

The CDR3 region has the DNA TGTGCCAGCAGCCCTAAAGCGGGGAGTGTTGTGAATGAGCAGTTCTTC. Its protein is CASSPKAGSVVNEQFF. The chain employs TRBV27 and TRBJ2-1, with 7 bases lining up with TRBD2. V lost 6 bases, J lost 7 bases, and 15 bases stayed unmatched. CDR3 length: 16 amino acids. Germline V gene data show CDR1 as MNHEY and CDR2 as SMNVEV (reference sequence).